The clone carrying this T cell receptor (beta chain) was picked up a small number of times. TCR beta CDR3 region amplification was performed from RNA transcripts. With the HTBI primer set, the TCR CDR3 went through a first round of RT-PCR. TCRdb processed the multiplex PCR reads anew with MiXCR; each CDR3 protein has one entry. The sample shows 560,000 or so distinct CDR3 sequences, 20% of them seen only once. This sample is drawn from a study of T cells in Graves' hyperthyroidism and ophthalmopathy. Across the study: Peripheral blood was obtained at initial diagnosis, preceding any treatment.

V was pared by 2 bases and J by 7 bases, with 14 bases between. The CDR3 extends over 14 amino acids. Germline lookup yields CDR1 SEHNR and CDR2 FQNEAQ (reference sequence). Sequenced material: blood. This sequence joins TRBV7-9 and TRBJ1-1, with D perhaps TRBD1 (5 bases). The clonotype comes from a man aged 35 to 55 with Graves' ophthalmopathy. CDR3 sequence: CASSLNGGGGEAFF. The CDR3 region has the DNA TGTGCCAGCAGCTTAAATGGGGGTGGGGGTGAAGCTTTCTTT.